This T cell receptor (beta chain) was sequenced in a study of blood T cell repertoires in COVID-19. Background on the study: From T cells, B-cell-depleted T cells, or PBMCs came the material, which was cDNA or gDNA.

The CDR3 sequence is 16 residues long. The V gene lost 0 bases and the J gene lost 4 bases, with 13 bases spanning the gap. CDR1 is SGHTA and CDR2 is FQGNSA in the germline V gene. This table comes from immunoSEQ multiplex PCR, and its TCRdb copy is limited to in-frame clones, with some not included. The sample shows over 95,000 clones, roughly 84% of them seen only once. This TCR came from a woman in her sixties with acute or convalescent COVID-19. The chain is built from TRBV7-2 and TRBJ2-1, with D perhaps TRBD2 (5 bases). Input material: peripheral blood. The CDR3 coding sequence is TGTGCCAGCAGCTTAGCCAGCGGCCTACAATACAATGAGCAGTTCTTC. Translating gives CASSLASGLQYNEQFF.